The entry below describes one TCR beta chain. The sample comes from a study of blood T cell repertoires in COVID-19. Whole-study context: From T cells, B-cell-depleted T cells, or PBMCs came the material, which was cDNA or gDNA.

Profiled with immunoSEQ multiplex PCR; TCRdb holds only in-frame clones, not every one. The data show some 170,000 clones, 80% seen once. The CDR3 sequence is 14 residues long. V lost 6 bases and J lost 1; bases outside the gene matches: 3. Germline V lookup: CDR1 SNHLY, CDR2 FYNNEI. V gene TRBV2 combines with J gene TRBJ1-1, with 9 nucleotides matching TRBD1. The TCR sequence derives from a man in his forties who had recovered from COVID-19. The sample consisted of PBMCs or T cells enriched from blood (not recorded which). This chain's CDR3 is CASRMDRGNTEAFF. CDR3 coding DNA: TGTGCCAGCAGGATGGACAGGGGGAACACTGAAGCTTTCTTT.